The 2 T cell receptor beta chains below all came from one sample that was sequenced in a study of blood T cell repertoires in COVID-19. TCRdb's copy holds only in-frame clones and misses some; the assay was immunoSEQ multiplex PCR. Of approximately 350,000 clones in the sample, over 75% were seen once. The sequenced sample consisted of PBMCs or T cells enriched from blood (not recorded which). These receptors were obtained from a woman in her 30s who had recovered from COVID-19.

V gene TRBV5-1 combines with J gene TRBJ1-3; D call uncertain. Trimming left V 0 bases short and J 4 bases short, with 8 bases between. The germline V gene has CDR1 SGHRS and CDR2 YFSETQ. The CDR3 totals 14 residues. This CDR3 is CASSLASEGNTIYF. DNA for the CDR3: TGCGCCAGCAGCTTGGCCTCAGAAGGAAACACCATATATTTT.

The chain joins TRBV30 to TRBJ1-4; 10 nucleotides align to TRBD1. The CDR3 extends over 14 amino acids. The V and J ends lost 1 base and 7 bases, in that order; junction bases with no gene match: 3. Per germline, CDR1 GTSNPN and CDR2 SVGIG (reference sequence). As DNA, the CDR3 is TGTGCCTGGAGTGGGGACAGGGGTGGTGAAAAACTGTTTTTT. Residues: CAWSGDRGGEKLFF. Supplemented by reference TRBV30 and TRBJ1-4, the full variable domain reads SQTIHQWPATLVQPVGSPLSLECTVEGTSNPNLYWYRQAAGRGLQLLFYSVGIGQISSEVPQNLSASRPQDRQFILSSKKLLLSDSGFYLCAWSGDRGGEKLFFGSGTQLSVL.